The source of this T cell receptor beta chain is a study of blood T cell repertoires in COVID-19. The junction had 5 bases not matched to a gene; V was cut back by 5 bases and J by 5 bases. The CDR3 spans 14 residues. From germline, CDR1 is SGHVS and CDR2 FQNEAQ. Profiling relied on immunoSEQ multiplex PCR, and the TCRdb table lists in-frame clones only, not all of them. The sample includes over 40,000 clones, approximately 83% of them seen just once. The source of this sequence is a woman older than 75 with acute or convalescent COVID-19. The gene calls are TRBV7-8 and TRBJ2-3; 9 bases map to TRBD1. Material: peripheral blood. CDR3 nucleotide sequence: TGTGCCAGCAGCAACCGGGACAGGGTAGATACGCAGTATTTT. Translating it yields CASSNRDRVDTQYF.